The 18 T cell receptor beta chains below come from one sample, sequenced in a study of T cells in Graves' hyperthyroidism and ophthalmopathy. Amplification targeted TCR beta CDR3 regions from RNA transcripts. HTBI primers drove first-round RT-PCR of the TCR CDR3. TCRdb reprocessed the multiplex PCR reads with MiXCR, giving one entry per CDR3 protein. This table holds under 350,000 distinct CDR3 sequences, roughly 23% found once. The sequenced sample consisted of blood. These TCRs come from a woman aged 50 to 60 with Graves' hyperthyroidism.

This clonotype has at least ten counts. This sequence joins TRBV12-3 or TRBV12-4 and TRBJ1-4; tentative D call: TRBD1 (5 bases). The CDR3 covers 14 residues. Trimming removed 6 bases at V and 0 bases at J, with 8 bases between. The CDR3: CASSRGPTNEKLFF. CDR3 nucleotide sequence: TGTGCCAGCAGCCGGGGCCCAACTAATGAAAAACTGTTTTTT.

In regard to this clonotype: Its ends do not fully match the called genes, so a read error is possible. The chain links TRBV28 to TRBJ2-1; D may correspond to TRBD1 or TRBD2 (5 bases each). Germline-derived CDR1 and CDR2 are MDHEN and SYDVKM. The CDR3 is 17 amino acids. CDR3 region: CASSLRLIRDESSERFF. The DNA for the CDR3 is TGTGCCAGCAGTTTAAGATTAATTAGGGACGAATCGAGCGAGCGGTTCTTC.

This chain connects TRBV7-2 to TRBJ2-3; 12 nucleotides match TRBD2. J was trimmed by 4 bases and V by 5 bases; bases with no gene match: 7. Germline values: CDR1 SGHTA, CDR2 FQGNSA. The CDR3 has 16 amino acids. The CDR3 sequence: CASSRGLAGTADTQYF. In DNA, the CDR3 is TGTGCCAGCAGCCGCGGACTAGCGGGAACAGCAGATACGCAGTATTTT.

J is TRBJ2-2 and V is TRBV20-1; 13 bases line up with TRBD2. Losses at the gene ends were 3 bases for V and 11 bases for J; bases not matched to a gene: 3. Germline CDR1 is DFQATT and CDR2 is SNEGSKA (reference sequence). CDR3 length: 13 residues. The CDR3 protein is CSARGLAGTELFF. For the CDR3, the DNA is TGCAGTGCTAGGGGACTAGCGGGAACAGAGCTGTTTTTT.

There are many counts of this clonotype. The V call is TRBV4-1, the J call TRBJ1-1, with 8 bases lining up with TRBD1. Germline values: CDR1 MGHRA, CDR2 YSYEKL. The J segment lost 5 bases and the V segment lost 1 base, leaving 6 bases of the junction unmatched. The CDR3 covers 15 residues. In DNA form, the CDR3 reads TGCGCCAGCAGCCAAGGAGGCAGGGGGCTTACTGAAGCTTTCTTT. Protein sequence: CASSQGGRGLTEAFF.

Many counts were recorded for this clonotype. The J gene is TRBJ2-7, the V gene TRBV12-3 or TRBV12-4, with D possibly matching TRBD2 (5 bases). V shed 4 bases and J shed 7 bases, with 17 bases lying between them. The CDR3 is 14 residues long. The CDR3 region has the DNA TGTGCCAGCAGTTCGGTCGAGGGATTTTTAGAGCAGTACTTC. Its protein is CASSSVEGFLEQYF.

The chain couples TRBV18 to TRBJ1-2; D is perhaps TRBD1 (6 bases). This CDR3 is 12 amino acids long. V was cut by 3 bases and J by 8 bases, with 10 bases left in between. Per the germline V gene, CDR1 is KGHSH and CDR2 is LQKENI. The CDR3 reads CASSPGGVGYTF. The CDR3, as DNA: TGTGCCAGCTCACCGGGGGGCGTCGGCTACACCTTC.

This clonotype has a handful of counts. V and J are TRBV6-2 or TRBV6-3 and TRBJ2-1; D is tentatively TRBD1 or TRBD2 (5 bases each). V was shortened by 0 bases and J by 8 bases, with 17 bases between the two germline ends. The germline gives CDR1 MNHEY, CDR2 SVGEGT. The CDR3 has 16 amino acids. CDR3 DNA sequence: TGTGCCAGCAGTTACTCTCCAGGGAGCTCTGACGATGAGCAGTTCTTC. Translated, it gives CASSYSPGSSDDEQFF.

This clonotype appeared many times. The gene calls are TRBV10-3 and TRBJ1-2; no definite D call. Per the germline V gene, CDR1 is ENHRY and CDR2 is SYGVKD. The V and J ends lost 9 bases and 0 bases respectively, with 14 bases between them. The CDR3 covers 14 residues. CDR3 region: CAIQDGRSNYGYTF. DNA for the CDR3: TGTGCCATTCAAGACGGACGATCTAACTATGGCTACACCTTC.

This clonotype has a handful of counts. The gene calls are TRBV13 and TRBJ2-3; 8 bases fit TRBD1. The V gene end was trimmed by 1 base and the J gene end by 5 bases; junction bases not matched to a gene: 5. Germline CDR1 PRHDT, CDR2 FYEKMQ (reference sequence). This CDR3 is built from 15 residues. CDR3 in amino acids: CASSLVGQGLDTQYF. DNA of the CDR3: TGTGCCAGCAGCTTAGTTGGACAGGGTTTAGATACGCAGTATTTT.

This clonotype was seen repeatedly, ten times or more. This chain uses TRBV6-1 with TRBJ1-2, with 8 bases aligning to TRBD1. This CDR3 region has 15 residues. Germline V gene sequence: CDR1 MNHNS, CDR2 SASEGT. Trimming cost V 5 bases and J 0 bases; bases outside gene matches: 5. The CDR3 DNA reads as TGTGCCAGCAGTTCTCAGGGGGCAGCTAACTATGGCTACACCTTC. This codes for CASSSQGAANYGYTF.

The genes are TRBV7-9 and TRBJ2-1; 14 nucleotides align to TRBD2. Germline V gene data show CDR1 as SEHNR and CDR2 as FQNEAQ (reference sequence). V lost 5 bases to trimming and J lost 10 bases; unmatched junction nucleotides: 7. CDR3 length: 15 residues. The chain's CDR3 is CASSTGTSGGREQFF. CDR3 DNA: TGTGCCAGCAGCACTGGGACTAGCGGGGGCCGGGAGCAGTTCTTC.

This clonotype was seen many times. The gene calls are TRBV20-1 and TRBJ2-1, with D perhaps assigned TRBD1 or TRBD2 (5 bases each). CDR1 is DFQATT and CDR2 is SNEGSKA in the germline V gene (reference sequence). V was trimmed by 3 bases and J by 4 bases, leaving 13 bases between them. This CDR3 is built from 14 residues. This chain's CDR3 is CSARGDGYYNEQFF. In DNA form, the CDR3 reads TGCAGTGCTAGGGGGGACGGATATTACAATGAGCAGTTCTTC.

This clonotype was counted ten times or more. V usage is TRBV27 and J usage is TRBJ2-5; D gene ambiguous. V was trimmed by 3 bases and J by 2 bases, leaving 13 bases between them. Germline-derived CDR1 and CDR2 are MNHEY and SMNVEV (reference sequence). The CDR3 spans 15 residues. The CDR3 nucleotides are TGTGCCAGCAGTTTCCTGACCGAGAAACAAGAGACCCAGTACTTC. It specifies CASSFLTEKQETQYF.

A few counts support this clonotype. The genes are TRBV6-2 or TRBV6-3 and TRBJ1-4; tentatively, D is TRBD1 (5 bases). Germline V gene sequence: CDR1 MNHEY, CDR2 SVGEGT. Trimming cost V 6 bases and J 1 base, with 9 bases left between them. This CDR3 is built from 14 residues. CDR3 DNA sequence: TGTGCCAGCAGCTGGACAAGAACTAATGAAAAACTGTTTTTT. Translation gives CASSWTRTNEKLFF.

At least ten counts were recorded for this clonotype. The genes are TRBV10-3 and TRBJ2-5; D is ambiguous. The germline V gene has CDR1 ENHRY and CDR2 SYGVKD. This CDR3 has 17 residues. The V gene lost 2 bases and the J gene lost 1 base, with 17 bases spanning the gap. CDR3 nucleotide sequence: TGTGCCATCAGTGAGCGACCATCTACATCGTCCCAAGAGACCCAGTACTTC. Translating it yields CAISERPSTSSQETQYF.

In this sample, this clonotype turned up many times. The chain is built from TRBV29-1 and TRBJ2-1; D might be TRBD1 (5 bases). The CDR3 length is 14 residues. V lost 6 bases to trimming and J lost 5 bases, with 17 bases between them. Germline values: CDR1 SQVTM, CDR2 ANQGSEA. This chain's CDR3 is CSVPQGAWDNEQFF. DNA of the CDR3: TGCAGCGTGCCTCAGGGCGCATGGGACAATGAGCAGTTCTTC.

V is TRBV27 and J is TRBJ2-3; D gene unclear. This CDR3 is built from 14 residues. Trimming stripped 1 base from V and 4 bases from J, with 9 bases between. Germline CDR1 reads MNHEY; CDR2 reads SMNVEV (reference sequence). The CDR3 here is CASSLLGSADTQYF. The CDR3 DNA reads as TGTGCCAGCAGTTTATTAGGATCCGCAGATACGCAGTATTTT.